These 30 T cell receptor beta chains originate from one sample sequenced in a study of blood T cell repertoires in COVID-19. Sequencing was performed with immunoSEQ multiplex PCR; in TCRdb, only in-frame clones are kept and a portion is missing. This sample has about 46,000 clones, with around four fifths found just once. Material: peripheral blood. All receptors come from a woman older than 75 with acute or convalescent COVID-19.

This clone was observed once. CDR3 nucleotides: TGTGCCAGCAGCTTAGTGACAGGGGGCTCCTCTGGAAACACCATATATTTT. This sequence encodes CASSLVTGGSSGNTIYF. The rearrangement joins TRBV7-8 to TRBJ1-3, with 10 positions matching TRBD1. Germline assignment: CDR1 SGHVS and CDR2 FQNEAQ. The CDR3 is 17 amino acids. J lost 0 bases, V lost 1 base, and 3 bases had no gene match.

This chain uses TRBV25-1 with TRBJ1-6; TRBD1 aligns across 8 bases. J lost 5 bases, V lost 5 bases, and 5 bases had no gene match. Germline V gene lookup returns CDR1 MGHDK and CDR2 SYGVNS. This CDR3 contains 15 residues. CDR3 amino acids: CASSPMTGDNSPLHF. As DNA, the CDR3 is TGTGCCAGCAGTCCAATGACAGGGGATAATTCACCCCTCCACTTT.

This clone came up once. This rearrangement joins TRBV6-1 to TRBJ1-2, with D unresolved. The CDR3 runs to 13 residues. The ends were cut back, 2 bases at V and 8 bases at J, with 12 bases in the middle. Germline V lookup: CDR1 MNHNS, CDR2 SASEGT. CDR3: CASSERGSGGYTF. CDR3 coding DNA: TGTGCCAGCAGTGAACGAGGGTCTGGAGGCTACACCTTC.

V gene TRBV3-1 (or the pseudogene TRBV3-2) combines with J gene TRBJ2-5, with 8 nucleotides matching TRBD2. This CDR3 is built from 17 residues. Germline V gene sequence: CDR1 LGHDT, CDR2 YNNKEL (reference sequence). V shed 1 base, J shed 2 bases, and the junction held 9 bases outside the gene matches. CDR3 nucleotides: TGTGCCAGCAGCCAAGGACCAGCGGGGGAGACACAAGAGACCCAGTACTTC. Amino acid sequence: CASSQGPAGETQETQYF.

The J gene is TRBJ2-7, the V gene TRBV6-5, with TRBD1 matching over 7 bases. The CDR3 sequence is 14 residues long. V was clipped by 6 bases and J by 2 bases; unmatched bases: 7. The germline CDR1 and CDR2 sequences are MNHEY and SVGAGI. This CDR3 is CASSQTGTAYEQYF. The CDR3 nucleotides are TGTGCCAGCAGCCAAACTGGGACAGCCTACGAGCAGTACTTC.

The CDR3 DNA reads as TGCAGCGTTGGACAGTATCAGCCCCAGCATTTT. Its protein product is CSVGQYQPQHF. This chain uses TRBV29-1 with TRBJ1-5, with D maybe TRBD1 (5 bases). Germline assignment: CDR1 SQVTM and CDR2 ANQGSEA. The CDR3 extends over 11 amino acids. With 4 bases removed from V and 5 bases from J, the gap between germline ends came to 6 bases.

The chain carries TRBV29-1 and TRBJ2-7; a possible D gene is TRBD2 (6 bases). V was clipped by 1 base and J by 2 bases, with 9 bases between them. Germline V gene data show CDR1 as SQVTM and CDR2 as ANQGSEA. The CDR3 extends over 13 amino acids. The CDR3 protein is CSVEGGNTYEQYF. The CDR3 DNA sequence: TGCAGCGTTGAAGGCGGGAATACCTACGAGCAGTACTTC.

The V and J genes are TRBV6-2 or TRBV6-3 and TRBJ1-2, with D uncertain. CDR1 and CDR2 from the germline V gene are MNHEY and SVGEGT. The CDR3 consists of 16 residues. V was clipped by 0 bases and J by 4 bases, with 15 bases between them. CDR3 region: CASSYSGLGLGYGYTF. The CDR3 coding sequence is TGTGCCAGCAGTTACTCGGGTCTGGGCCTCGGCTATGGCTACACCTTC.

The chain carries TRBV5-1 and TRBJ2-1; possible D gene TRBD2, 6 bases. This CDR3 comprises 24 residues. V was trimmed by 1 base and J by 0 bases, leaving 35 bases between them. Germline V gene sequence: CDR1 SGHRS, CDR2 YFSETQ. CDR3 sequence (DNA): TGCGCCAGCAGCTTGAACCCTGGGACTCCCCGGACGGCGTTGGCTCCTAACTCCTACAATGAGCAGTTCTTC. Translating it yields CASSLNPGTPRTALAPNSYNEQFF.

This clone was seen more than once but under ten times. This chain links TRBV5-4 with TRBJ2-1; the match to TRBD1 covers 7 bases. The V and J ends lost 4 bases and 5 bases, in that order; junction bases with no gene match: 6. CDR1 is SGHNT, CDR2 YYREEE, per germline (reference sequence). The CDR3 is 14 amino acids. CDR3 residues: CASSPADRHNEQFF. DNA of the CDR3: TGTGCCAGCAGCCCCGCGGACAGGCACAATGAGCAGTTCTTC.

This clone was detected a few times. This chain joins TRBV5-1 and TRBJ1-4; 9 bases are shared with TRBD1. Germline-derived CDR1 and CDR2 are SGHRS and YFSETQ. CDR3 length equals 15 residues. The V and J ends lost 4 bases and 6 bases, in that order; junction bases with no gene match: 7. The CDR3 DNA reads as TGCGCCAGCAGCCCACAGGGGGCGCGGGATGAAAAACTGTTTTTT. Amino acid sequence: CASSPQGARDEKLFF.

The chain is built from TRBV6-2 or TRBV6-3 and TRBJ1-2; TRBD1 is a possible D gene (6 bases). V was clipped by 6 bases and J by 6 bases, with 14 bases between them. CDR1 is MNHEY, CDR2 SVGEGT, per germline. The CDR3 length is 13 residues. For the CDR3, the DNA is TGTGCCAGCAGCAACAGGGAAAGGAATGGCTACACCTTC. It specifies CASSNRERNGYTF.

The chain uses TRBV18 and TRBJ2-2, with D maybe TRBD1 (6 bases). The germline CDR1 and CDR2 sequences are KGHSH and LQKENI. V gave up 6 bases and J gave up 5 bases, with 16 bases separating them. The CDR3 is made up of 15 amino acids. CDR3: CASSPAGAQTGELFF. The CDR3, as DNA: TGTGCCAGCTCCCCGGCAGGGGCACAAACCGGGGAGCTGTTTTTT.

The rearrangement uses TRBV5-1 and TRBJ2-7; 7 nucleotides align to TRBD1. The V gene's germline CDR1 is SGHRS and CDR2 YFSETQ. This CDR3 has 14 amino acids. J gave up 4 bases and V 3 bases, and 7 bases lay outside the gene matches. The CDR3 bases are TGCGCCAGCAGCTACACGGGACAGACTTACGAGCAGTACTTC. Encoded protein: CASSYTGQTYEQYF.

The chain employs TRBV19 and TRBJ2-1; D might be TRBD2 (6 bases). This CDR3 region has 14 residues. CDR1 and CDR2 from the germline V gene are LNHDA and SQIVND (reference sequence). The V and J ends lost 6 bases and 4 bases respectively, with 13 bases between them. The DNA for the CDR3 is TGTGCCAGTAGAAGTGAGGGAGGTTACAATGAGCAGTTCTTC. It codes for CASRSEGGYNEQFF.

V is TRBV15 and J is TRBJ2-3; 10 positions match TRBD2. In germline, CDR1 is LNHNV, CDR2 YYDKDF (reference sequence). This CDR3 comprises 16 residues. Trimming removed 1 base from V and 3 bases from J; junction bases left unmatched: 4. As DNA, the CDR3 is TGTGCCACCAGCAGAGTACTAGCGGGGTTGACAGATACGCAGTATTTT. Protein product: CATSRVLAGLTDTQYF.

The CDR3 loop reads CAWSVGTLNTEAFF. CDR3 DNA: TGTGCCTGGAGTGTGGGGACACTGAACACTGAAGCTTTCTTT. J is TRBJ1-1 and V is TRBV30, with D perhaps matching TRBD1 (6 bases). CDR3 length: 14 residues. V lost 0 bases, J lost 0 bases, and 8 bases lay in between. Germline loops: CDR1 GTSNPN, CDR2 SVGIG (reference sequence).

Of note for this clone: The same CDR3 arises from other DNA sequences in this sample as well. The chain uses TRBV3-1 (or the pseudogene TRBV3-2) and TRBJ2-2; D is unresolved. CDR1 is LGHDT and CDR2 is YNNKEL in the germline V gene (reference sequence). The CDR3 has 14 residues. V lost 1 base and J 1 base, leaving 4 bases between the germline ends. Here the CDR3 reads CASSQGQNTGELFF. DNA of the CDR3: TGTGCCAGCAGCCAAGGGCAGAACACCGGGGAGCTGTTTTTT.

This clone was counted many times. The CDR3 DNA reads TGTGCCAGCAGTGAAATCCCAACTCAATCAACCCTCTATGGCTACACCTTC. Amino acid sequence: CASSEIPTQSTLYGYTF. This chain connects TRBV2 to TRBJ1-2; D gene uncertain. The CDR3 length is 17 residues. V was clipped by 2 bases and J by 4 bases, with 20 bases between them. Germline CDR1 is SNHLY and CDR2 is FYNNEI.

The chain joins TRBV5-4 to TRBJ1-6; no firm D call. Trimming took off 0 bases at V and 6 bases at J, with 10 bases between the two ends. CDR1 is SGHNT and CDR2 is YYREEE in the germline V gene (reference sequence). The CDR3 runs to 15 residues. CDR3 sequence: CASSLVGRINSPLHF. Written as DNA, the CDR3 is TGTGCCAGCAGCTTGGTGGGGAGGATTAATTCACCCCTCCACTTT.

The rearrangement uses TRBV7-9 and TRBJ2-2, with 8 bases lining up with TRBD2. The ends lost 6 bases at V and 1 base at J; junction bases unmatched: 7. The length of the CDR3 is 16 residues. The germline V gene encodes CDR1 SEHNR and CDR2 FQNEAQ (reference sequence). CDR3 protein: CASRKPLAGNTGELFF. The CDR3 DNA sequence: TGTGCCAGCAGAAAACCCCTAGCGGGGAACACCGGGGAGCTGTTTTTT.

The chain employs TRBV11-3 and TRBJ2-7, with D unresolved. V dropped 1 base and J dropped 2 bases, with 12 bases sitting between them. The CDR3 totals 15 residues. The germline V gene encodes CDR1 SGHNT and CDR2 YENEEA. Written as DNA, the CDR3 is TGTGCCAGCAGCTTAGGTGGCAGTTTGACCTACGAGCAGTACTTC. This gives the protein CASSLGGSLTYEQYF. Complete variable domain (other parts from reference TRBV11-3 and TRBJ2-7): EAGVVQSPRYKIIEKKQPVAFWCNPISGHNTLYWYLQNLGQGPELLIRYENEEAVDDSQLPKDRFSAERLKGVDSTLKIQPAELGDSAVYLCASSLGGSLTYEQYFGPGTRLTVT.

V gene TRBV3-1 (or the pseudogene TRBV3-2) combines with J gene TRBJ1-2, with a possible D match to TRBD1 (5 bases). The CDR3 is made up of 16 amino acids. Germline CDR1 is LGHDT and CDR2 is YNNKEL (reference sequence). V dropped 1 base and J dropped 5 bases, with 17 bases sitting between them. CDR3 DNA sequence: TGTGCCAGCAGCCAAGGAACAGGAATGACGATATATGGCTACACCTTC. Amino acids: CASSQGTGMTIYGYTF.

The CDR3 coding sequence is TGTGCCAGCAGCCAAGATGGTACAGAACAACTCTACGAGCAGTACTTC. It yields the protein CASSQDGTEQLYEQYF. The chain is built from TRBV3-1 (or the pseudogene TRBV3-2) and TRBJ2-7; no reliable D call. In germline, CDR1 is LGHDT, CDR2 YNNKEL (reference sequence). V was trimmed by 0 bases and J by 3 bases, leaving 15 bases between them. The CDR3 runs to 16 residues.

The genes are TRBV27 and TRBJ2-1, with D unresolved. CDR1 is MNHEY and CDR2 is SMNVEV in the germline V gene (reference sequence). The CDR3 runs to 15 residues. V was shortened by 0 bases and J by 0 bases, with 6 bases between the two germline ends. The CDR3 region has the DNA TGTGCCAGCAGTTTATCCACAGACTCCTACAATGAGCAGTTCTTC. It yields the protein CASSLSTDSYNEQFF.

J is TRBJ1-2 and V is TRBV19; 7 bases fit TRBD1. CDR1 LNHDA and CDR2 SQIVND come from the germline V gene (reference sequence). The CDR3 totals 19 residues. J lost 3 bases, V lost 4 bases, and 20 bases had no gene match. The CDR3 protein is CASSTRTGTKVGSDYGYTF. The CDR3 DNA reads TGTGCCAGTAGTACCCGGACAGGCACTAAGGTAGGAAGTGACTATGGCTACACCTTC.

This chain links TRBV10-3 with TRBJ2-1, with 11 bases matching TRBD2. The CDR3 spans 19 residues. Germline V gene lookup returns CDR1 ENHRY and CDR2 SYGVKD. With 0 bases clipped from V and 6 bases from J, the junction kept 13 bases outside the gene matches. CDR3 DNA: TGTGCCATCAGTGAGTCGGGTCGGGCTAGCGGGGGGCACGGCAATGAGCAGTTCTTC. It yields the protein CAISESGRASGGHGNEQFF.

The chain links TRBV21-1 to TRBJ2-5; the D call TRBD1 from the table was never checked on the DNA. TRBV21-1 is assigned pseudogene status. The CDR3 sequence is 16 residues long. This CDR3 reads CASSKPGQGRQETQYF. CDR3 nucleotide sequence: TGTGCCAGCAGCAAACCGGGACAGGGTCGTCAAGAGACCCAGTACTTC.

This clone was observed a handful of times. The rearrangement joins TRBV6-5 to TRBJ1-2, with 11 positions matching TRBD1. This CDR3 comprises 14 residues. V was pared by 8 bases and J by 2 bases, with 4 bases of the junction left unmatched. The V gene's germline CDR1 is MNHEY and CDR2 SVGAGI. CDR3 protein: CASRDRGVNYGYTF. DNA of the CDR3: TGTGCCAGCCGGGACAGGGGGGTAAACTATGGCTACACCTTC.

The chain recombines TRBV6-5 with TRBJ2-7; 11 nucleotides agree with TRBD1. The CDR3 covers 14 residues. From germline, CDR1 is MNHEY and CDR2 SVGAGI. The V and J ends lost 9 bases and 2 bases, in that order; junction bases with no gene match: 6. CDR3 nucleotides: TGTGCCAGTTTGGACAGGGGGCTCCCCTACGAGCAGTACTTC. As protein: CASLDRGLPYEQYF.